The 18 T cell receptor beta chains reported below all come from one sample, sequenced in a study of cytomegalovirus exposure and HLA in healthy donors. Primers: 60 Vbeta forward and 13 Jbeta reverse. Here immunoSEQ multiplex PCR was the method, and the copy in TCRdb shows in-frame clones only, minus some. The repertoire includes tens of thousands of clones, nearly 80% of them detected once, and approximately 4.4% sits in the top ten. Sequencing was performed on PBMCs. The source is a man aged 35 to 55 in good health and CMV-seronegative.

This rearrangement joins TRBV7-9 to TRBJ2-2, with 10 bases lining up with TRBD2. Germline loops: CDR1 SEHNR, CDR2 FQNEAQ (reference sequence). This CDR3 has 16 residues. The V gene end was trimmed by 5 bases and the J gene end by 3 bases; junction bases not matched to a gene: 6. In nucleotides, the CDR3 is TGTGCCAGCAGCCAGCCGGGACTAGCGTACACCGGGGAGCTGTTTTTT. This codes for CASSQPGLAYTGELFF.

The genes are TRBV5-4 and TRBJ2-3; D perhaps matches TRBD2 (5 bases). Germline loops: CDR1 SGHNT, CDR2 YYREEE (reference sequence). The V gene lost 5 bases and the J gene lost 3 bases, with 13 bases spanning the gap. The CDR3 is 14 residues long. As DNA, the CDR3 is TGTGCCAGCAGGCGGTGGACTGTTACAGATACGCAGTATTTT. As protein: CASRRWTVTDTQYF.

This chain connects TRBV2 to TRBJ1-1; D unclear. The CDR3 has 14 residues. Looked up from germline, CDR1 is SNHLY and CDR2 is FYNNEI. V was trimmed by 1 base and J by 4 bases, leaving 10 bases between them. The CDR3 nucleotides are TGTGCCAGCAGTGAAGGGTCGAGGTCCACTGAAGCTTTCTTT. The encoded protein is CASSEGSRSTEAFF. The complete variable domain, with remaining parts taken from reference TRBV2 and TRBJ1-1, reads EPEVTQTPSHQVTQMGQEVILRCVPISNHLYFYWYRQILGQKVEFLVSFYNNEISEKSEIFDDQFSVERPDGSNFTLKIRSTKLEDSAMYFCASSEGSRSTEAFFGQGTRLTVV.

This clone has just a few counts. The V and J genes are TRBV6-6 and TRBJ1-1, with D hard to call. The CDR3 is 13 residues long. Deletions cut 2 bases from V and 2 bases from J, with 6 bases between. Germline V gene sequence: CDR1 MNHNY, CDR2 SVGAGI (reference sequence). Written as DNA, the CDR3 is TGTGCCAGCAGTTACAGGAGTAACACTGAAGCTTTCTTT. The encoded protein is CASSYRSNTEAFF.

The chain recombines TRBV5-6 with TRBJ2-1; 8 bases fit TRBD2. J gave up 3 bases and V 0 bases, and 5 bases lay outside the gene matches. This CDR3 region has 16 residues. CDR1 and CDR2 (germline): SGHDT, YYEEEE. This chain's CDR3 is CASSLASGFSYNEQFF. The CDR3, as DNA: TGTGCCAGCAGCTTGGCTAGCGGGTTTAGCTACAATGAGCAGTTCTTC.

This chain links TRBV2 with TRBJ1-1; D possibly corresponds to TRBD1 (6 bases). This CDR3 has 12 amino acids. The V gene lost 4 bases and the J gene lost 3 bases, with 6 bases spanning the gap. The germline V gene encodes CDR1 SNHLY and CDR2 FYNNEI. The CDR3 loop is CASSGGHTEAFF. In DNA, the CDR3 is TGTGCCAGCAGTGGGGGGCACACTGAAGCTTTCTTT.

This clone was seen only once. The CDR3 DNA sequence: TGTGCCAGCAGCTTGGCAACGGAGTATCACAATCAGCCCCAGCATTTT. It is translated as CASSLATEYHNQPQHF. The V gene is TRBV7-2, the J gene TRBJ1-5; the D is unclear. Germline lookup yields CDR1 SGHTA and CDR2 FQGNSA. The length of the CDR3 is 16 residues. The V and J ends lost 3 bases and 3 bases respectively, with 15 bases between them.

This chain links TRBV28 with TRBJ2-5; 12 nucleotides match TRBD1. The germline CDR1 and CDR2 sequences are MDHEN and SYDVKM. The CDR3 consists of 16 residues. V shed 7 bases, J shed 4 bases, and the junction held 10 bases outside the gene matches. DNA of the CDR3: TGTGCCAGCACCCCCCGGGACAGGGGGCGTCGAGAGACCCAGTACTTC. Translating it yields CASTPRDRGRRETQYF.

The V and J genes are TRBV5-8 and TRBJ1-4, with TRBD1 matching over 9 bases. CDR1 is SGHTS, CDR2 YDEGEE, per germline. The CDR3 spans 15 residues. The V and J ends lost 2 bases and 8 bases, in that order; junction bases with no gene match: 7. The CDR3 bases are TGTGCCAGCAGCTTTAGAGGGACAGGGATAGAAAAACTGTTTTTT. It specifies CASSFRGTGIEKLFF.

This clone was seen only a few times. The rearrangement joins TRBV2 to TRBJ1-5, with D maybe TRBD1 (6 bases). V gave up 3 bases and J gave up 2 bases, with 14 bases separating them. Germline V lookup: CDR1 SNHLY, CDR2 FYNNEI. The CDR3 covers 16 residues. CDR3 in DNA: TGTGCCAGCAGTGATCGGGACATCGAGGGCAATCAGCCCCAGCATTTT. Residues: CASSDRDIEGNQPQHF.

CDR3 bases: TGTGCCAGCAGTGCAGGTGGCACTGAAGCTTTCTTT. This encodes CASSAGGTEAFF. The rearrangement joins TRBV2 to TRBJ1-1; D ambiguous. The CDR3 covers 12 residues. Trimming took 4 bases from V and 4 from J, leaving 7 bases between them. Germline-derived CDR1 and CDR2 are SNHLY and FYNNEI.

The CDR3 sequence: CASSEPRGPYEQYF. CDR3 DNA: TGTGCCAGCAGTGAACCGCGGGGGCCCTACGAGCAGTACTTC. This chain joins TRBV6-1 and TRBJ2-7; TRBD2 is a possible D gene (7 bases). The germline V gene encodes CDR1 MNHNS and CDR2 SASEGT. Trimming shortened V by 2 bases and J by 2 bases, and 10 bases separated the two germline ends. The CDR3 consists of 14 residues.

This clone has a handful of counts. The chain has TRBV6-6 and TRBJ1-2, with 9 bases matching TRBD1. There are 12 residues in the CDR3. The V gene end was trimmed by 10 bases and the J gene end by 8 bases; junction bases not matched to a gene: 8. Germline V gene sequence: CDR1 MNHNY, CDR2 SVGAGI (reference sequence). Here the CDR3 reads CATQRTGVGYTF. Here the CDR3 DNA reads TGTGCCACTCAGAGGACAGGGGTCGGCTACACCTTC.

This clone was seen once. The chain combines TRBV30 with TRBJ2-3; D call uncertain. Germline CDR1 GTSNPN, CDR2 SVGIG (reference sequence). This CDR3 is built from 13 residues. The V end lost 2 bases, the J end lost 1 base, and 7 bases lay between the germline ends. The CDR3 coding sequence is TGTGCCTGGAGTACAGACGGCACAGATACGCAGTATTTT. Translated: CAWSTDGTDTQYF.

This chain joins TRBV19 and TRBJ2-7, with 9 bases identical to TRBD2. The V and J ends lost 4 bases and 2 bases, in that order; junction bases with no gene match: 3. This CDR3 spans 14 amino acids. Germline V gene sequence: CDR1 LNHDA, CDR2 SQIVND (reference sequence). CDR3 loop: CASSNSGSTYEQYF. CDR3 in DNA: TGTGCCAGTAGTAATAGCGGGAGCACCTACGAGCAGTACTTC.

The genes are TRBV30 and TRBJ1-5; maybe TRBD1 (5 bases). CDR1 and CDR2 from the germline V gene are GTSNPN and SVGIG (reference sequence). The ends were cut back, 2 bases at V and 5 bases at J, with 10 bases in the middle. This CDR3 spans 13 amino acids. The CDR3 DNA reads TGTGCCTGGAGTCTTGCGGGGGATCAGCCCCAGCATTTT. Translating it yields CAWSLAGDQPQHF.

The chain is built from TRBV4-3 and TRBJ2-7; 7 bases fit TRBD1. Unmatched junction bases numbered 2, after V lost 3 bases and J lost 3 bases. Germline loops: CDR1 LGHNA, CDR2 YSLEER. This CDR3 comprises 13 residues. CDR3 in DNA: TGCGCCAGCAGCCAGGGACAGAACTACGAGCAGTACTTC. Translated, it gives CASSQGQNYEQYF.

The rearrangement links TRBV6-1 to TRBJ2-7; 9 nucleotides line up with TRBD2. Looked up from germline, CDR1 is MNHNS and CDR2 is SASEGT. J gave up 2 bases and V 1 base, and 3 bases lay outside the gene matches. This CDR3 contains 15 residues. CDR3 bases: TGTGCCAGCAGTGAAGGACTAGCGGATACCTACGAGCAGTACTTC. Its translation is CASSEGLADTYEQYF.